These 13 T cell receptor beta chains were sequenced from one sample in a study of T cells in localized non-small cell lung cancer. TCRdb keeps only in-frame clones here, not all; method: immunoSEQ multiplex PCR. The sample carries 100,000 to 150,000 clones, around 89% recorded once. The material was peripheral blood, obtained before any cancer treatment. The receptors were sampled from an older female donor with stage I lung adenocarcinoma.

This clone was observed once. The chain employs TRBV6-1 and TRBJ1-2; TRBD1 matches at 7 bases. CDR3 length equals 13 residues. Germline V gene data show CDR1 as MNHNS and CDR2 as SASEGT. V lost 7 bases and J lost 2; bases outside the gene matches: 4. The CDR3 DNA reads TGTGCCAGCACCCTACAGGGGAACTATGGCTACACCTTC. Translated, it gives CASTLQGNYGYTF.

V usage is TRBV11-2 and J usage is TRBJ2-5; D is undetermined. The CDR3 has 15 amino acids. V dropped 5 bases and J dropped 1 base, with 14 bases sitting between them. The germline gives CDR1 SGHAT, CDR2 FQNNGV. In DNA, the CDR3 is TGTGCCAGCAGCCCCACTTCGCCCCTCCAAGAGACCCAGTACTTC. Encoded protein: CASSPTSPLQETQYF.

The chain uses TRBV5-8 and TRBJ1-3, with D perhaps TRBD1 (5 bases). CDR1 is SGHTS, CDR2 YDEGEE, per germline. Between the trimmed V and J ends, which lost 1 base and 2 bases, there was a span of 10 bases. The CDR3 totals 15 residues. CDR3 DNA sequence: TGTGCCAGCAGCTTGTTTGGGGGGACTGGAAACACCATATATTTT. Translated, it gives CASSLFGGTGNTIYF.

V and J are TRBV2 and TRBJ2-7, with 9 bases identical to TRBD2. The junction had 7 bases not matched to a gene; V was cut back by 6 bases and J by 4 bases. CDR3 size: 14 residues. Germline V gene sequence: CDR1 SNHLY, CDR2 FYNNEI. The DNA of the CDR3 is TGTGCCAGCAGGCTGCCAGCGGGAGGTTACGAGCAGTACTTC. Amino acid sequence: CASRLPAGGYEQYF.

The chain has TRBV27 and TRBJ2-7, with a tentative D call TRBD1 (5 bases). This CDR3 region has 12 residues. V was shortened by 9 bases and J by 5 bases, with 14 bases between the two germline ends. Germline CDR1 is MNHEY and CDR2 is SMNVEV (reference sequence). CDR3 DNA: TGTGCCAGTCAAGGGGAAAGCGACGAGCAGTACTTC. Its protein product is CASQGESDEQYF.

The V call is TRBV28, the J call TRBJ1-1; TRBD1 is a possible D gene (5 bases). Trimming stripped 2 bases from V and 3 bases from J, with 7 bases between. The CDR3 loop spans 13 amino acids. CDR1 is MDHEN, CDR2 SYDVKM, per germline. CDR3 coding DNA: TGTGCCAGCAGTTTAGGGGCGTACACTGAAGCTTTCTTT. This encodes CASSLGAYTEAFF.

Of note for this clone: At the DNA level, this CDR3 is encoded by other sequences in the same sample as well. The rearrangement links TRBV28 to TRBJ1-5; D remains ambiguous. V lost 3 bases, J lost 1 base, and 4 bases lay in between. Germline lookup yields CDR1 MDHEN and CDR2 SYDVKM. The CDR3 loop spans 13 amino acids. The DNA for the CDR3 is TGTGCCAGCAGTTTGGACAGCAATCAGCCCCAGCATTTT. Translation gives CASSLDSNQPQHF.

V is TRBV10-2 and J is TRBJ1-5, with D maybe TRBD1 (6 bases). The CDR3 sequence is 15 residues long. Trimming stripped 6 bases from V and 7 bases from J, with 19 bases between. Germline V CDR1 and CDR2: WSHSY, SAAADI. The CDR3 region has the DNA TGCGCCAGCAGGGCCCTGGGGGGCTCTTTACAGCCCCAGCATTTT. Translation gives CASRALGGSLQPQHF.

CDR3 in amino acids: CASSAGAFSSLNYGYTF. CDR3 DNA: TGTGCCAGCAGCGCCGGGGCGTTCAGCTCTCTTAACTATGGCTACACCTTC. V usage is TRBV5-4 and J usage is TRBJ1-2; TRBD1 might be the D (5 bases). This CDR3 is 17 amino acids long. In germline, CDR1 is SGHNT, CDR2 YYREEE (reference sequence). The V gene lost 4 bases and the J gene lost 1 base, with 20 bases spanning the gap.

V is TRBV6-5 and J is TRBJ2-1; 8 positions agree with TRBD2. The length of the CDR3 is 16 residues. J was trimmed by 2 bases and V by 4 bases; bases with no gene match: 7. In germline, CDR1 is MNHEY, CDR2 SVGAGI. CDR3 nucleotides: TGTGCCAGCAGTTCGCAAGCGGGAGTTACCTACAATGAGCAGTTCTTC. Residues: CASSSQAGVTYNEQFF.

The V and J genes are TRBV7-9 and TRBJ2-7, with D possibly being TRBD2 (5 bases). The CDR3 extends over 14 amino acids. Germline values: CDR1 SEHNR, CDR2 FQNEAQ (reference sequence). Trimming cost V 2 bases and J 7 bases, with 15 bases left between them. The chain's CDR3 is CASSLQLESREQYF. For the CDR3, the DNA is TGTGCCAGCAGCTTACAACTAGAATCCAGGGAGCAGTACTTC.

The chain combines TRBV29-1 with TRBJ2-7, with D perhaps matching TRBD2 (5 bases). The CDR3 runs to 11 residues. The germline V gene encodes CDR1 SQVTM and CDR2 ANQGSEA. V was shortened by 6 bases and J by 2 bases, with 8 bases between the two germline ends. The DNA of the CDR3 is TGCAGCGTAGAGGGAGCCTACGAGCAGTACTTC. It is translated as CSVEGAYEQYF.

CDR3 residues: CASSPPSARRYF. The CDR3 DNA reads as TGTGCCAGCAGTCCACCCAGCGCCCGGAGGTACTTC. V is TRBV28 and J is TRBJ2-5; no clear D. Trimming stripped 5 bases from V and 13 bases from J, with 17 bases between. Germline-derived CDR1 and CDR2 are MDHEN and SYDVKM. The CDR3 is made up of 12 amino acids.